The present entry profiles one T cell receptor (beta chain) with its context. These data belong to a study of T cell responses to AZD1222 COVID-19 vaccine. Trimming took off 3 bases at V and 5 bases at J, with 20 bases between the two ends. Looked up from germline, CDR1 is LNHDA and CDR2 is SQIVND (reference sequence). The CDR3 contains 16 residues. Repertoires were generated with immunoSEQ multiplex PCR, while TCRdb's copy carries only in-frame clones and drops some. The table lists fewer than 80,000 clones, about four fifths of them singletons. The receptor was isolated from an adult in good health. The material was peripheral blood, obtained on day 0 of MenACWY control vaccination. V gene TRBV19 combines with J gene TRBJ2-7, with TRBD2 as a possible D gene (5 bases). CDR3 sequence reads: CASSISGLTGMNEQYF. CDR3 nucleotide sequence: TGTGCCAGTAGTATCTCCGGACTTACTGGGATGAACGAGCAGTACTTC.